This T cell receptor (beta chain) was documented in a study of T cell changes during pregnancy in multiple sclerosis (dated by TCRdb to between 2018 and 2021). Notes on the research overall: The study examined how the T cell repertoire changed over the course of pregnancy in women with multiple sclerosis.

There are a few counts of this clone. Its antigen is unknown. Base-call qualities are not available, and no considerably larger clone is one nucleotide away. The library came from the immunoSEQ multiplex PCR assay. Imported from immuneACCESS, the table was reduced by TCRdb to in-frame sequences with V and J called. These copies leave out some clones; in studies compared against another copy, an unresolved V gene accounts for under half, and the cause of the remainder is not known. The sample data list tens of thousands of clones, and 92% of these were observed just once. 1.5% to 2.5% of the sample comes from the top ten. Sequences ENHRY (CDR1) and SYGVKD (CDR2) are obtained from the germline V gene. Clipping removes 10 bases from V and 6 bases from J, with 11 as the unmatched junction base count. The CDR3 holds 16 amino acids from the cysteine to the phenylalanine. The only DNA kept is the CDR3, 48 bases in frame from the first base.

The TCR sequence derives from a female donor with multiple sclerosis, enrolled in a pregnancy study. Sequenced here: peripheral blood, sampled in the second trimester of pregnancy. The chain was built from TRBV10-3 and TRBJ2-1; TRBD2 matches 14 bases in the middle. The DNA reads TGTGCCACGATCCCGGGACTAGCGGGAGAGTTCAATGAGCAGTTCTTC. This encodes CATIPGLAGEFNEQFF.